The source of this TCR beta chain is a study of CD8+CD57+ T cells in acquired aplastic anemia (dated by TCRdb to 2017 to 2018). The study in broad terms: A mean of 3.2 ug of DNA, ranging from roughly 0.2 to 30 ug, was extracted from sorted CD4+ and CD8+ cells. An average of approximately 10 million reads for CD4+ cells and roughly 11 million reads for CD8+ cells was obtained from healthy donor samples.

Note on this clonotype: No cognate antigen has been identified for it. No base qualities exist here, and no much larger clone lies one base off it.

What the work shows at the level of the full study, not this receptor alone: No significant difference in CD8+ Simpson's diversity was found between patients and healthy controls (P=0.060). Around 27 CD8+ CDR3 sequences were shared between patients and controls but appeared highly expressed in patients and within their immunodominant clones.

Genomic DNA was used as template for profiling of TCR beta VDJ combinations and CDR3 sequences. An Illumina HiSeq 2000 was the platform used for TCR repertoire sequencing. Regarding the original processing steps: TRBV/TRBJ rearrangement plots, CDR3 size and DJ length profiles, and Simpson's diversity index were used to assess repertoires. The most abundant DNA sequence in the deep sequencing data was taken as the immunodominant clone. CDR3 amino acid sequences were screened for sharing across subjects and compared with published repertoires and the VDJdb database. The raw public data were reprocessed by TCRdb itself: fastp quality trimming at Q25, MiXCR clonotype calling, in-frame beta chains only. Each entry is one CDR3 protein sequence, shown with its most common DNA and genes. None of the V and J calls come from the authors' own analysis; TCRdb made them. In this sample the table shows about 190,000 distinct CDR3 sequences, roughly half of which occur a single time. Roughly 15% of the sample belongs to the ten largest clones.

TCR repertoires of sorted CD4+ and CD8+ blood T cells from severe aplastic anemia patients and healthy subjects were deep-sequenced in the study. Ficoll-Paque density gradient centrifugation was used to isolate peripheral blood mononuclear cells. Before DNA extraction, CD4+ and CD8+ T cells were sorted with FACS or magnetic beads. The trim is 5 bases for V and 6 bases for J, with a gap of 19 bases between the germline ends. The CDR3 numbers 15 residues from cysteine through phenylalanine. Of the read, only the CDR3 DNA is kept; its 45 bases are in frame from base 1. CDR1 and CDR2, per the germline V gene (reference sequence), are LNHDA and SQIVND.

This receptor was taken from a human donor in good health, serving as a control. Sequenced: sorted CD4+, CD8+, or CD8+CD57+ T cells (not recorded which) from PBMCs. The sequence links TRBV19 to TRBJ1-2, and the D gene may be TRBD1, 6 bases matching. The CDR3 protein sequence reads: CASSDLQGLLNGYTF. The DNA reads TGTGCCAGTAGTGACCTACAGGGACTGTTGAATGGCTACACCTTC.